What follows is one T cell receptor beta chain and its context. Its antigen is still unknown. It was cDNA, reverse transcribed from extracted RNA, that served as the sequencing template. Clones were read by immunoSEQ multiplex PCR, and TCRdb kept only the in-frame ones, dropping some. The table records about 140,000 clones, about 47% of them present only once. The sample belongs to a study of CD8+ T cells in alopecia areata. Study in general: Those patients who were treated received oral tofacitinib, which was given at 5 to 10 mg twice daily for moderate-to-severe alopecia areata.

Study findings and constraints: Clonality in lesional scalp, especially alopecia totalis/universalis, exceeded that of normal scalp.

The sample was CD4+ T cells sorted from blood, taken at week 0. The sequence derives from a human donor with alopecia areata.

The CDR3 loop is CSVVWKPLMNTEAFF. The CDR3 coding sequence is TGCAGCGTTGTATGGAAACCTCTAATGAACACTGAAGCTTTCTTT. The V and J genes are TRBV29-1 and TRBJ1-1; no clear D gene. Trimming stripped 4 bases from V and 0 bases from J, with 15 bases between. Germline CDR1 reads SQVTM; CDR2 reads ANQGSEA. The CDR3 contains 15 residues. The full variable domain, in which reference TRBV29-1 and TRBJ1-1 provide the parts outside the CDR3, is SAVISQKPSRDICQRGTSLTIQCQVDSQVTMMFWYRQQPGQSLTLIATANQGSEATYESGFVIDKFPISRPNLTFSTLTVSNMSPEDSSIYLCSVVWKPLMNTEAFFGQGTRLTVV.